Below, 12 T cell receptor beta chains from the same sample are listed, as sequenced in a study of cytotoxic CD8 clonotypes in ibrutinib-treated CLL (dated by TCRdb to about 2021). The time point label of this sample denotes: around 25 months on ibrutinib. To prepare the library, the immunoSEQ multiplex PCR assay was applied. The table was pulled from immuneACCESS by TCRdb, which kept in-frame rearrangements only. Such tables lose some clones; where checked, under half of the loss comes from unresolved V genes, and the rest has no known cause. This sample comprises approximately 45,000 clones, over 50% of them detected only once. The ten largest make up 20% to 25% of the sample. The material was PBMCs, obtained after 24 months of ibrutinib treatment. The receptors derive from a human donor with chronic lymphocytic leukemia.

This clone was observed once. The chain joins TRBV30 to TRBJ1-2; D unresolved. Germline CDR1 reads GTSNPN; CDR2 reads SVGIG (reference sequence). CDR3 length: 14 amino acids. With 5 bases removed from V and 1 base from J, the gap between germline ends came to 14 bases. The CDR3 DNA follows: TGTGCCTGGCGTCCCAGGAGATTTAACTATGGCTACACCTTC. It translates to CAWRPRRFNYGYTF.

This clone was seen many times. The chain is built from TRBV19 and TRBJ1-5, with a tentative D call TRBD1 (5 bases). CDR1 and CDR2 from the germline V gene are LNHDA and SQIVND (reference sequence). The germline V and J ends were trimmed by 6 bases and 0 bases, with 9 bases remaining between them. The CDR3 has 14 residues. This chain's CDR3 is CASRGTVSNQPQHF. DNA for the CDR3: TGTGCCAGTAGAGGGACTGTTAGCAATCAGCCCCAGCATTTT. The entire variable domain, with the rest obtained from reference TRBV19 and TRBJ1-5, is as follows: DGGITQSPKYLFRKEGQNVTLSCEQNLNHDAMYWYRQDPGQGLRLIYYSQIVNDFQKGDIAEGYSVSREKKESFPLTVTSAQKNPTAFYLCASRGTVSNQPQHFGDGTRLSIL.

The chain has TRBV7-2 and TRBJ1-6, with TRBD1 identical over 8 bases. Germline lookup yields CDR1 SGHTA and CDR2 FQGNSA. The CDR3 totals 15 residues. With 8 bases clipped from V and 1 base from J, the junction kept 4 bases outside the gene matches. DNA of the CDR3: TGTGCCAGCGGAAGACAGGGGTCCTATAATTCACCCCTCCACTTT. It yields the protein CASGRQGSYNSPLHF.

The chain uses TRBV5-1 and TRBJ1-1; D is perhaps TRBD1 (5 bases). Germline lookup yields CDR1 SGHRS and CDR2 YFSETQ. The V end lost 2 bases, the J end lost 2 bases, and 7 bases lay between the germline ends. The CDR3 length is 13 residues. CDR3 nucleotide sequence: TGCGCCAGCAGCTTAACAGGTAACACTGAAGCTTTCTTT. Translated: CASSLTGNTEAFF.

The rearrangement links TRBV7-9 to TRBJ2-7; D is possibly TRBD1 or TRBD2 (5 bases each). The V end lost 6 bases, the J end lost 0 bases, and 15 bases lay between the germline ends. The germline gives CDR1 SEHNR, CDR2 FQNEAQ (reference sequence). The CDR3 runs to 15 residues. CDR3 amino acids: CASRPGTVSSYEQYF. CDR3 nucleotide sequence: TGTGCCAGCAGGCCTGGGACGGTGAGCTCCTACGAGCAGTACTTC.

The gene calls are TRBV5-4 and TRBJ2-5; 13 positions match TRBD2. There are 16 residues in the CDR3. V trimming: 5 bases; J trimming: 5 bases; junction bases outside the gene matches: 9. Germline V gene data show CDR1 as SGHNT and CDR2 as YYREEE (reference sequence). The CDR3 sequence is CASSLTSGRRAETQYF. Here the CDR3 DNA reads TGTGCCAGCAGTTTGACTAGCGGGAGGAGAGCGGAGACCCAGTACTTC. Based on the CDR3 plus reference TRBV5-4 and TRBJ2-5, the full variable domain is ETGVTQSPTHLIKTRGQQVTLRCSSQSGHNTVSWYQQALGQGPQFIFQYYREEENGRGNFPPRFSGLQFPNYSSELNVNALELDDSALYLCASSLTSGRRAETQYFGPGTRLLVL.

The chain recombines TRBV27 with TRBJ2-5; 11 bases fit TRBD2. The CDR3 sequence is 15 residues long. V shed 3 bases and J 7 bases; nucleotides not matched to a gene: 7. Germline CDR1 is MNHEY and CDR2 is SMNVEV (reference sequence). The DNA of the CDR3 is TGTGCCAGCAGTTTTTTGACTAGCGGGATGGGGACCCAGTACTTC. Residues: CASSFLTSGMGTQYF.

The chain uses TRBV15 and TRBJ2-5; D gene ambiguous. The length of the CDR3 is 12 residues. V lost 3 bases and J 7 bases, leaving 9 bases between the germline ends. Germline assignment: CDR1 LNHNV and CDR2 YYDKDF (reference sequence). In DNA form, the CDR3 reads TGTGCCACCAGCAGGTCCGGTGGGACCCAGTACTTC. Residues: CATSRSGGTQYF.

J is TRBJ1-5 and V is TRBV7-2; 8 positions match TRBD1. Germline CDR1 and CDR2: SGHTA and FQGNSA. CDR3 length: 14 amino acids. The V segment lost 2 bases and the J segment 4 bases; nucleotides outside the gene matches: 1. The CDR3: CASSLRQGNQPQHF. Here the CDR3 DNA reads TGTGCCAGCAGCTTACGACAGGGGAATCAGCCCCAGCATTTT.

The J gene is TRBJ2-1, the V gene TRBV7-3, with 7 positions matching TRBD2. Germline V lookup: CDR1 SGHTA, CDR2 FQGTGA. The length of the CDR3 is 18 residues. V shed 5 bases, J shed 5 bases, and the junction held 18 bases outside the gene matches. For the CDR3, the DNA is TGTGCCAGCAGCACCAGGGAACCCCCCGGGGGGATCCACAATGAGCAGTTCTTC. As protein: CASSTREPPGGIHNEQFF.

The chain combines TRBV11-2 with TRBJ2-4, with a possible D match to TRBD1 (5 bases). Germline CDR1 and CDR2: SGHAT and FQNNGV. V was pared by 0 bases and J by 0 bases, with 9 bases between. The CDR3 covers 16 residues. This CDR3 reads CASSLEGRGAKNIQYF. CDR3 DNA sequence: TGTGCCAGCAGCTTAGAGGGGCGCGGAGCCAAAAACATTCAGTACTTC.

This clone was recorded a few times. The J gene is TRBJ1-6, the V gene TRBV25-1, with D possibly being TRBD1 (5 bases). CDR1 and CDR2 (germline): MGHDK, SYGVNS. The CDR3 runs 14 residues. The V end was cut by 4 bases, the J end by 6 bases, with 10 bases between. The DNA for the CDR3 is TGTGCCAGCAGTGCTGGGGGGTTTAATTCACCCCTCCACTTT. Translating it yields CASSAGGFNSPLHF.